Described below is a single TCR beta chain sequence and its context. What antigen it recognizes has not been identified. Qualities for individual bases were not recorded, and no much larger clone is one base off. The sample's time point label is to be understood as: about 28 days (+/-7) after the second vaccine dose. AZD1222 recipients with second doses at about 4 weeks or about 12 weeks were pooled, because spike-specific TCR depth and breadth did not differ between schedules. Vaccinee samples came from UK trials COV001 and COV002, including a single-blind randomized controlled phase 2/3 trial of AZD1222 (ChAdOx1 nCoV-19) in healthy adults. Trial participant PBMC samples were collected at day 0 and day 28 after the second dose for TCRbeta chain sequencing. The CDR3 regions of human TCRbeta chains were analyzed by immunosequencing. Per the original workflow: TCRs in the repertoires were compared against a reference library of SARS-CoV-2-specific TCRs that had been generated with the MIRA antigen-specificity platform. Breadth was defined as the fraction of unique TCRs that were SARS-CoV-2-associated. Depth was defined as the fraction of total T cells that were SARS-CoV-2-associated. Using the MIRA data, every spike-specific TCR was mapped to the spike region that the TCR reacted to and assigned to either a CD4 or a CD8 class. Log10-transformed breadth and depth values were compared by one-way ANOVA with Sidak's multiple comparisons tests. This is the immuneACCESS table as TCRdb keeps it, with only in-frame sequences that have V and J called. A part of the clones is gone; compared with another copy, unresolved V genes explain less than half, and the rest is unexplained. The V and J calls and clone size come from that table; D and trimming were worked out from the DNA. Recorded for this sample are 100,000 to 150,000 clones; more than 85% of them occurred a single time. The ten largest clonotypes hold 1.5% to 2% of the sample.

The source of the sample is a study of T cell responses to AZD1222 COVID-19 vaccine (dated by TCRdb to the early 2020s). Notes on the research overall: TCR sequencing was performed for 230 to 250 trial participants, of whom approximately 200 were given two doses of AZD1222 and around 26 were given two doses of MenACWY control vaccine. Enrollment into the trials was organized by age into subgroups of 18-55, 56-69 and 70-plus years, and those subgroups contained around 150, 28 and 57 TCR-sequenced participants, respectively.

What the research found in general, with its limitations: After two AZD1222 doses, spike-specific TCR breadth and depth were significantly higher than at day 0 and than in MenACWY recipients. Vaccine-associated CD4 TCRs spanned the whole spike protein, with dominant responses in regions 160-218 and 743-854. Participants were mostly white British and included more females than males, and it was suggested by the authors that clonal diversity may have been underestimated. Because no samples from the day 14 peak response were available, repertoires could be characterized only after the peak T cell response. Only a handful of AZD1222 recipients were SARS-CoV-2 seropositive at baseline, limiting conclusions about previously exposed vaccinees. The 56-69-year group was small, and its depth increase did not reach significance, likely because of low power. Nearly half of unique spike-specific TCRs reportedly recognized epitopes outside regions mutated in the B.1.351 and B.1.1.7 variants.

The germline V gene (reference sequence) sets CDR1 to MNHEY and CDR2 to SMNVEV. From cysteine to phenylalanine, the CDR3 is 18 amino acids long. Left in the record is the CDR3 DNA by itself, 54 bases read in frame from the first base. V has 5 bases trimmed and J has 2 bases trimmed; junction bases matching no gene number 11. The chain joins TRBV27 to TRBJ2-1, with 11 central nucleotides matching TRBD2. The starting material was peripheral blood, obtained 28 days after the second AZD1222 dose. The clonotype originates from an adult who received the AZD1222 COVID-19 vaccine. The nucleotides are TGTGCCAGCAGTCCCCTACCCCTTAGCGGGAGGGCCTACAATGAGCAGTTCTTC. It is translated as CASSPLPLSGRAYNEQFF.